The next 26 T cell receptor beta chains were all read from a single sample in a study of cytomegalovirus exposure and HLA in healthy donors. The PCR employed 60 Vbeta primers together with 13 Jbeta primers. Here immunoSEQ multiplex PCR was the method, and the copy in TCRdb shows in-frame clones only, minus some. The sample shows some 190,000 clones, roughly a tenth of them seen only once. The specimen sequenced was PBMCs. The origin of the receptors is a woman aged 25 to 39 in good health and CMV-seropositive.

This clone showed up just a few times. The J gene is TRBJ2-3, the V gene TRBV19; maybe TRBD1 (5 bases). There are 15 residues in the CDR3. V gave up 5 bases and J gave up 2 bases, with 14 bases separating them. CDR1 is LNHDA, CDR2 SQIVND, per germline (reference sequence). CDR3 amino acids: CASSRMDGHTDTQYF. Here the CDR3 DNA reads TGTGCCAGTAGTCGTATGGACGGACACACAGATACGCAGTATTTT.

The chain has TRBV5-1 and TRBJ2-2, with 7 bases matching TRBD1. J was trimmed by 5 bases and V by 0 bases; bases with no gene match: 4. CDR1 is SGHRS, CDR2 YFSETQ, per germline. CDR3 length: 15 residues. The DNA for the CDR3 is TGCGCCAGCAGCTTGGAGGGGGCGTGGACCGGGGAGCTGTTTTTT. Its translation is CASSLEGAWTGELFF.

This clone occurred a few times. One end of the junction is discordant with germline, which a read error may explain. This chain connects TRBV20-1 to TRBJ2-1; D gene unclear. The CDR3 runs to 8 residues. CDR1 is DFQATT and CDR2 is SNEGSKA in the germline V gene (reference sequence). The CDR3: CSARGVIF. The CDR3 coding sequence is TGCAGTGCTAGAGGCGTGATCTTC.

The rearrangement uses TRBV5-1 and TRBJ2-2; D is perhaps TRBD2 (6 bases). V lost 1 base to trimming and J lost 2 bases, with 9 bases between them. The CDR3 runs 15 residues. The V gene's germline CDR1 is SGHRS and CDR2 YFSETQ. The CDR3 reads CASSLTGVNTGELFF. DNA of the CDR3: TGCGCCAGCAGCTTGACGGGAGTTAACACCGGGGAGCTGTTTTTT.

This clone was seen more than once but under ten times. V and J are TRBV4-1 and TRBJ2-2, with 8 bases aligning to TRBD1. CDR1 and CDR2 (germline): MGHRA, YSYEKL. V lost 0 bases to trimming and J lost 3 bases; unmatched junction nucleotides: 6. This CDR3 region has 17 residues. The CDR3 loop is CASSQEPDRDYTGELFF. The CDR3 DNA sequence: TGCGCCAGCAGCCAAGAACCGGACAGGGATTACACCGGGGAGCTGTTTTTT.

This clone was seen more than once but under ten times. J is TRBJ2-1 and V is TRBV12-5; 8 bases are shared with TRBD2. Germline V lookup: CDR1 LGHNT, CDR2 FRNRAP. The junction had 8 bases not matched to a gene; V was cut back by 4 bases and J by 3 bases. The length of the CDR3 is 16 residues. The chain's CDR3 is CASGSTNGTSYNEQFF. The CDR3 coding sequence is TGTGCTAGTGGTTCCACCAACGGGACTAGCTACAATGAGCAGTTCTTC.

The V and J genes are TRBV6-5 and TRBJ1-1, with D hard to call. Trimming removed 0 bases from V and 6 bases from J, with 11 bases in between. The germline CDR1 and CDR2 sequences are MNHEY and SVGAGI. This CDR3 is built from 14 residues. CDR3 DNA: TGTGCCAGCAGTTACTCCCTAAGATCTTCTGAAGCTTTCTTT. It codes for CASSYSLRSSEAFF.

The chain employs TRBV13 and TRBJ1-2, with D possibly TRBD1 on 6 matching bases. The CDR3 is 14 residues long. CDR1 is PRHDT, CDR2 FYEKMQ, per germline (reference sequence). V was cut by 0 bases and J by 7 bases, with 12 bases left in between. The CDR3 is CASSLGGTLPGYTF. The DNA for the CDR3 is TGTGCCAGCAGCTTAGGGGGGACACTACCTGGCTACACCTTC.

The chain joins TRBV5-1 to TRBJ1-1, with 10 bases matching TRBD1. From germline, CDR1 is SGHRS and CDR2 YFSETQ. V shed 5 bases, J shed 2 bases, and the junction held 6 bases outside the gene matches. The CDR3 loop spans 15 amino acids. The CDR3 DNA reads as TGCGCCAGCAGTCGGGGGACAGGGGATAACACTGAAGCTTTCTTT. Protein: CASSRGTGDNTEAFF. The variable domain in full, completed from reference TRBV5-1 and TRBJ1-1, reads KAGVTQTPRYLIKTRGQQVTLSCSPISGHRSVSWYQQTPGQGLQFLFEYFSETQRNKGNFPGRFSGRQFSNSRSEMNVSTLELGDSALYLCASSRGTGDNTEAFFGQGTRLTVV.

This clone showed up just a few times. V usage is TRBV11-3 and J usage is TRBJ2-5, with 7 bases lining up with TRBD1. V lost 4 bases to trimming and J lost 4 bases; unmatched junction nucleotides: 12. Looked up from germline, CDR1 is SGHNT and CDR2 is YENEEA. This CDR3 contains 16 residues. The CDR3 DNA reads TGTGCCAGCAGCTCGACCGGGACAGCCATTTTAGAGACCCAGTACTTC. Its translation: CASSSTGTAILETQYF.

This clone appeared a few times. This chain uses TRBV5-6 with TRBJ2-2; TRBD2 matches 8 bases. This CDR3 spans 17 amino acids. The junction had 7 bases not matched to a gene; V was cut back by 2 bases and J by 1 base. Germline CDR1 SGHDT, CDR2 YYEEEE. CDR3 coding DNA: TGTGCCAGCAGCTTTCCCCGGGCGGGGGGGAACACCGGGGAGCTGTTTTTT. Translated: CASSFPRAGGNTGELFF.

The chain combines TRBV18 with TRBJ2-3; unclear D gene. Looked up from germline, CDR1 is KGHSH and CDR2 is LQKENI. The CDR3 loop spans 13 amino acids. Trimming left V 1 base short and J 5 bases short, with 7 bases between. The CDR3: CASSPHYGDTQYF. The CDR3, as DNA: TGTGCCAGCTCACCACACTATGGAGATACGCAGTATTTT.

The CDR3 protein is CASSGQGERSSYNEQFF. The CDR3 region has the DNA TGCGCCAGCAGCGGACAGGGGGAGAGGAGCTCCTACAATGAGCAGTTCTTC. The V gene is TRBV10-1, the J gene TRBJ2-1; 10 bases fit TRBD1. The CDR3 totals 17 residues. The V gene end was trimmed by 6 bases and the J gene end by 0 bases; junction bases not matched to a gene: 8. CDR1 is WNHNN and CDR2 is SYGVQD in the germline V gene (reference sequence).

This clone was seen ten or more times. The chain has TRBV2 and TRBJ1-1, with 9 bases fitting TRBD1. The length of the CDR3 is 15 residues. V was pared by 1 base and J by 4 bases, with 4 bases of the junction left unmatched. Germline assignment: CDR1 SNHLY and CDR2 FYNNEI. The CDR3 bases are TGTGCCAGCAGTGAAGGGGGACAGGGATTCACTGAAGCTTTCTTT. Translated: CASSEGGQGFTEAFF.

This clone was counted a few times. V is TRBV9 and J is TRBJ1-2; D not certain. Germline CDR1 and CDR2: SGDLS and YYNGEE. The CDR3 length is 11 residues. With 4 bases removed from V and 8 bases from J, the gap between germline ends came to 9 bases. The CDR3 region has the DNA TGTGCCAGCAGCAATTCGGGGGGCTACACCTTC. Translating it yields CASSNSGGYTF.

In its sample, this clone was seen a few times. This chain uses TRBV18 with TRBJ1-5; no firm D call. CDR1 KGHSH and CDR2 LQKENI come from the germline V gene. The V gene lost 7 bases and the J gene lost 4 bases, with 23 bases spanning the gap. This CDR3 has 17 residues. Written as DNA, the CDR3 is TGTGCCAGCTTCCTGGAATTCGACTCTCGAGGTAATCAGCCCCAGCATTTT. Translation gives CASFLEFDSRGNQPQHF.

The rearrangement links TRBV5-1 to TRBJ2-5; the match to TRBD1 covers 8 bases. CDR1 is SGHRS and CDR2 is YFSETQ in the germline V gene. The ends lost 0 bases at V and 4 bases at J; junction bases unmatched: 8. The CDR3 sequence is 16 residues long. CDR3 in DNA: TGCGCCAGCAGCTTGGGACACAGGGGGATGGGAGAGACCCAGTACTTC. It encodes CASSLGHRGMGETQYF.

The rearrangement links TRBV9 to TRBJ1-3; 10 positions match TRBD1. Germline V gene sequence: CDR1 SGDLS, CDR2 YYNGEE. This CDR3 region has 13 residues. V lost 5 bases to trimming and J lost 6 bases; unmatched junction nucleotides: 2. The CDR3 DNA sequence: TGTGCCAGCAGGGACAGGGGGAAAAACACCATATATTTT. Translating gives CASRDRGKNTIYF.

The J gene is TRBJ1-1, the V gene TRBV19; no reliable D call. The germline V and J ends were trimmed by 7 bases and 0 bases, with 27 bases remaining between them. This CDR3 contains 19 residues. Per the germline V gene, CDR1 is LNHDA and CDR2 is SQIVND (reference sequence). CDR3: CASTKWALSPLLLNTEAFF. The CDR3 DNA reads as TGTGCCAGTACGAAATGGGCCCTTTCACCTCTTCTTTTGAACACTGAAGCTTTCTTT.

This clone was picked up a small number of times. The rearrangement uses TRBV30 and TRBJ1-5; D is unresolved. The CDR3 is 14 amino acids. Between the trimmed V and J ends, which lost 2 bases and 5 bases, there was a span of 13 bases. Per germline, CDR1 GTSNPN and CDR2 SVGIG (reference sequence). In DNA, the CDR3 is TGTGCCTGGAGTACCGGCAGTGAGGATCAGCCCCAGCATTTT. Translating gives CAWSTGSEDQPQHF. Full variable domain (outside the CDR3, taken from reference TRBV30 and TRBJ1-5): SQTIHQWPATLVQPVGSPLSLECTVEGTSNPNLYWYRQAAGRGLQLLFYSVGIGQISSEVPQNLSASRPQDRQFILSSKKLLLSDSGFYLCAWSTGSEDQPQHFGDGTRLSIL.

This clone was detected a few times. The V and J genes are TRBV30 and TRBJ1-2; D not resolved. This CDR3 has 14 residues. V shed 2 bases and J shed 0 bases, with 10 bases lying between them. Germline V gives CDR1 GTSNPN, CDR2 SVGIG (reference sequence). The CDR3 nucleotides are TGTGCCTGGAGTACAGAATCGGCTAACTATGGCTACACCTTC. Protein sequence: CAWSTESANYGYTF. The whole variable domain, remainder taken from reference TRBV30 and TRBJ1-2, is SQTIHQWPATLVQPVGSPLSLECTVEGTSNPNLYWYRQAAGRGLQLLFYSVGIGQISSEVPQNLSASRPQDRQFILSSKKLLLSDSGFYLCAWSTESANYGYTFGSGTRLTVV.

This clone came up a few times. The chain couples TRBV9 to TRBJ2-7; a possible D gene is TRBD2 (5 bases). The CDR3 is 14 residues long. Germline V gene lookup returns CDR1 SGDLS and CDR2 YYNGEE. V gave up 0 bases and J gave up 2 bases, with 9 bases separating them. This CDR3 reads CASSVGGAPYEQYF. CDR3 bases: TGTGCCAGCAGCGTAGGGGGAGCGCCCTACGAGCAGTACTTC.

This clone was counted only a few times. The chain joins TRBV12-5 to TRBJ1-5; D might be TRBD1 (6 bases). The CDR3 spans 13 residues. Germline V CDR1 and CDR2: LGHNT, FRNRAP. V dropped 7 bases and J dropped 3 bases, with 10 bases sitting between them. CDR3 DNA: TGTGCTAGTGAAAGGGACACCAATCAGCCCCAGCATTTT. It specifies CASERDTNQPQHF.

In its sample, this clone was seen a few times. This chain connects TRBV25-1 to TRBJ2-2; 7 bases are shared with TRBD2. The CDR3 consists of 15 residues. The V segment lost 5 bases and the J segment 5 bases; nucleotides outside the gene matches: 8. Germline CDR1 is MGHDK and CDR2 is SYGVNS. The CDR3 DNA is TGTGCCAGCAGTCGTGTGGGGACTAAGACCGGGGAGCTGTTTTTT. Translated: CASSRVGTKTGELFF.

The rearrangement uses TRBV5-1 and TRBJ1-6; 7 bases line up with TRBD1. V lost 4 bases, J lost 7 bases, and 8 bases stayed unmatched. The CDR3 runs to 15 residues. CDR1 SGHRS and CDR2 YFSETQ come from the germline V gene. The CDR3 nucleotides are TGCGCCAGCAGCACCCAAGGGACAGACAATTCACCCCTCCACTTT. It specifies CASSTQGTDNSPLHF.

This clone was found a few times. This rearrangement joins TRBV6-6 to TRBJ1-4, with TRBD1 matching over 12 bases. The ends lost 6 bases at V and 1 base at J; junction bases unmatched: 3. CDR1 and CDR2 (germline): MNHNY, SVGAGI (reference sequence). The CDR3 covers 16 residues. The CDR3 sequence: CASRGQGAGTNEKLFF. Here the CDR3 DNA reads TGTGCCAGCAGGGGACAGGGGGCGGGAACTAATGAAAAACTGTTTTTT.